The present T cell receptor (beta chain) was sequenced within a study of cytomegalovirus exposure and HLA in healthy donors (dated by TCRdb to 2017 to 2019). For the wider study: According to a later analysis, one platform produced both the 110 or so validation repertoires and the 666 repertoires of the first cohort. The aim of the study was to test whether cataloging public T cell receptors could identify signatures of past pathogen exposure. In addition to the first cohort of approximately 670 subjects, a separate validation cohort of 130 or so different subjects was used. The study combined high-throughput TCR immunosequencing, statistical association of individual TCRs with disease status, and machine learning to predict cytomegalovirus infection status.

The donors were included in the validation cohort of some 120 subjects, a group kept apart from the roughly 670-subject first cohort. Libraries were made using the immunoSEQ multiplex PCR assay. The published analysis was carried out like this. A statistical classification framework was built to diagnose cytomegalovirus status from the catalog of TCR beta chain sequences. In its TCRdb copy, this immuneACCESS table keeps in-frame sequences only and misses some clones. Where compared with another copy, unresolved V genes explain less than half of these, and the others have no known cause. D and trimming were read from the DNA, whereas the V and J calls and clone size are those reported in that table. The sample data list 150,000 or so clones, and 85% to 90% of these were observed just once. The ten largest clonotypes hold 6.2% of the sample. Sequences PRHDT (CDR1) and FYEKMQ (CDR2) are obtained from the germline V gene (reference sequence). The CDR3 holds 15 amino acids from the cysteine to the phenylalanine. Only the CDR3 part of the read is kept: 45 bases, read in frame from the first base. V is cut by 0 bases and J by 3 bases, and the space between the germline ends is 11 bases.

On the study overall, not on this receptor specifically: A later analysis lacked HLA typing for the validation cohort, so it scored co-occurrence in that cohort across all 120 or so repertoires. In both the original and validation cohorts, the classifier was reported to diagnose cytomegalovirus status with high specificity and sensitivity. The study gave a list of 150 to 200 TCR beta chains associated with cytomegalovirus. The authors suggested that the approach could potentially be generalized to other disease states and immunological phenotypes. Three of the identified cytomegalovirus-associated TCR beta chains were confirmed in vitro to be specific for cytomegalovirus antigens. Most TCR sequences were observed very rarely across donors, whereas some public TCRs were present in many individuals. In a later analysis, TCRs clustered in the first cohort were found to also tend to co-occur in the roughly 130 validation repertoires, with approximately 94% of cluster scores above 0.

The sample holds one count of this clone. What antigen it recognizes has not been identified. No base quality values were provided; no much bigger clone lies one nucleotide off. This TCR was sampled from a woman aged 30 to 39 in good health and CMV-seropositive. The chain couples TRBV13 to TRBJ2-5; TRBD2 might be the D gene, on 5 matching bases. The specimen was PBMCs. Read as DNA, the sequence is TGTGCCAGCAGCTTAGGCCGGTCCGGGAAAGAGACCCAGTACTTC. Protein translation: CASSLGRSGKETQYF.